Listed here is a single T cell receptor beta chain. These data are taken from a study of T cell changes during pregnancy in multiple sclerosis. The trim removed 5 bases at V and 0 bases at J, leaving 7 bases unmatched. The germline CDR1 and CDR2 sequences are SGHVS and FQNEAQ. The CDR3 contains 17 residues. Generated by immunoSEQ multiplex PCR, the TCRdb table keeps only in-frame clones and is missing some. Among around 40,000 clones, just under 95% were seen once, and the ten largest hold around 8.3%. The specimen comprised CD8+ T cells from peripheral blood mononuclear cells, sampled in the third trimester of pregnancy. This receptor was taken from a female donor with multiple sclerosis, enrolled in a pregnancy study. This chain links TRBV7-8 with TRBJ2-3, with TRBD1 matching over 11 bases. The CDR3 DNA reads TGTGCCAGCAGCATACCCGGGACAGGGGGGAGCACAGATACGCAGTATTTT. Translation gives CASSIPGTGGSTDTQYF.